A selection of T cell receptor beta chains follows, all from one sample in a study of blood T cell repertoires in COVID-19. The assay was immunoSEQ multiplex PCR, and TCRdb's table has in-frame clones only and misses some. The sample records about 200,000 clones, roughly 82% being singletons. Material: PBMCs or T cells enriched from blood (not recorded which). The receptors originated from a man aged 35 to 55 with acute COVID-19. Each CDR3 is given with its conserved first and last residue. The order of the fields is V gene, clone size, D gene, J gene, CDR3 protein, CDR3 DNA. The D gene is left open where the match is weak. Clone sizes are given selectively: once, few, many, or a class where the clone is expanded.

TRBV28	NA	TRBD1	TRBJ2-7	CASSPGTEYEQYF	TGTGCCAGCAGTCCCGGGACAGAATACGAGCAGTACTTC
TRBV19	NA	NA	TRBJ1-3	CASTRGSSGNTIYF	TGTGCCAGTACTCGGGGAAGCTCTGGAAACACCATATATTTT
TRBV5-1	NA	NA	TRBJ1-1	CASSLVGWSAEAFF	TGCGCCAGCAGCTTGGTTGGGTGGAGCGCTGAAGCTTTCTTT
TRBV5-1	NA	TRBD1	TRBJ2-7	CASRGGQGPYEQYF	TGCGCCAGCAGGGGGGGACAGGGCCCCTACGAGCAGTACTTC
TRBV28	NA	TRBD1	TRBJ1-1	CASIPPTGENTEAFF	TGTGCCAGCATTCCCCCGACAGGGGAGAACACTGAAGCTTTCTTT
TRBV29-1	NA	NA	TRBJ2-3	CSTGRRSTDTQYF	TGCAGCACGGGTAGGCGGTCCACAGATACGCAGTATTTT
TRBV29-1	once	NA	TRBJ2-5	CSVATGEETQYF	TGCAGCGTTGCAACAGGAGAAGAGACCCAGTACTTC
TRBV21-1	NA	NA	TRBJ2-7	CASSKETGLPYEQYF	TGTGCCAGCAGCAAAGAAACAGGGCTCCCCTACGAGCAGTACTTC
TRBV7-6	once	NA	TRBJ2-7	CASSLEVFGPKYF	TGTGCCAGCAGCTTAGAGGTCTTTGGGCCCAAGTACTTC
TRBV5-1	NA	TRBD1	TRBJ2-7	CASSTDGQGYEQYF	TGCGCCAGCAGCACGGATGGACAGGGGTACGAGCAGTACTTC
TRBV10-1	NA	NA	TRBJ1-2	CASSDREFYGYTF	TGCGCCAGCAGTGACAGGGAATTCTATGGCTACACCTTC
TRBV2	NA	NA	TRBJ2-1	CASSRLENEQFF	TGTGCCAGCAGCCGACTAGAAAATGAGCAGTTCTTC
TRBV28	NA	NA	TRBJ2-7	CASSLNVAYEQYF	TGTGCCAGCAGTTTAAACGTAGCCTACGAGCAGTACTTC
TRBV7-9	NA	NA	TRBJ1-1	CASSSPPAGDTEAFF	TGTGCCAGCAGCTCCCCCCCGGCAGGGGATACTGAAGCTTTCTTT
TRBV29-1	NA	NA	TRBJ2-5	CSVERRQYQETQYF	TGCAGCGTTGAAAGGAGACAGTACCAAGAGACCCAGTACTTC
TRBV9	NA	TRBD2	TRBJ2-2	CASTPRGGLSNTGELFF	TGTGCCAGCACCCCTCGGGGGGGACTATCGAACACCGGGGAGCTGTTTTTT
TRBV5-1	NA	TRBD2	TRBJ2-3	CASRKREGGTDTQYF	TGCGCCAGCAGGAAGCGGGAGGGTGGGACAGATACGCAGTATTTT
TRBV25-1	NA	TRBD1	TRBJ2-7	CASSKGRGRISYEQYF	TGTGCCAGCAGTAAGGGAAGGGGGCGCATCTCCTACGAGCAGTACTTC
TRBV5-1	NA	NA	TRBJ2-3	CASRPGQNTDTQYF	TGCGCCAGCAGACCCGGACAGAACACAGATACGCAGTATTTT
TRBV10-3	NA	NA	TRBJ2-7	CAIGSSYEQYF	TGTGCCATCGGGAGCTCCTACGAGCAGTACTTC
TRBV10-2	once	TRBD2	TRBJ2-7	CVSSGLSYEQYF	TGCGTTTCTAGCGGGCTATCCTACGAGCAGTACTTC
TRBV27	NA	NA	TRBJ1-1	CASRLLPGENAFF	TGTGCCAGCAGATTACTCCCGGGGGAGAACGCTTTCTTT
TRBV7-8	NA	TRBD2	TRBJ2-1	CASSIPIAGEGNEQFF	TGTGCCAGCAGCATACCAATAGCGGGAGAGGGGAATGAGCAGTTCTTC
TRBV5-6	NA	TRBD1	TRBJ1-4	CASSLYGTGTYQGEKLFF	TGTGCCAGCAGCCTGTATGGGACAGGTACCTACCAGGGGGAAAAACTGTTTTTT
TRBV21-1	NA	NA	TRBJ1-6	CASRPTGSYNSPLHF	TGTGCCAGCAGGCCGACAGGATCCTATAATTCACCCCTCCACTTT
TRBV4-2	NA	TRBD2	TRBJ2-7	CASSQGTSGTYEQYF	TGTGCCAGCAGCCAGGGGACTAGCGGGACCTACGAGCAGTACTTC
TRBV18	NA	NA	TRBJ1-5	CASSPPAASNQPQHF	TGTGCCAGCTCACCACCAGCTGCTAGCAATCAGCCCCAGCATTTT
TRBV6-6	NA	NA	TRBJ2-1	CASTPRVSQPYNEQFF	TGTGCCAGCACCCCCCGCGTCTCTCAACCCTACAATGAGCAGTTCTTC
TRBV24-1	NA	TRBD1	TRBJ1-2	CATSDSSGTGRREGYTF	TGTGCCACCAGTGATTCGTCCGGGACAGGGCGTCGAGAGGGCTACACCTTC
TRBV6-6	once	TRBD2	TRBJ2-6	CASSYLWEGGANVLTF	TGTGCCAGCAGTTACCTGTGGGAGGGTGGGGCCAACGTCCTGACTTTC
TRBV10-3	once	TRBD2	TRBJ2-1	CAISGTSGRNNEQFF	TGTGCCATCAGTGGGACTAGCGGGAGGAACAATGAGCAGTTCTTC
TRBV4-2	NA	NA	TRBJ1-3	CASSQELAVDTIYF	TGTGCCAGCAGCCAAGAGTTAGCGGTTGACACCATATATTTT
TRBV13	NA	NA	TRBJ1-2	CASSFGRIEGYGYTF	TGTGCCAGCAGCTTTGGTCGAATCGAGGGATATGGCTACACCTTC
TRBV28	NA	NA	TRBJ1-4	CASSSHGRGDEKLFF	TGTGCCAGCAGTTCCCATGGAAGGGGTGACGAAAAACTGTTTTTT
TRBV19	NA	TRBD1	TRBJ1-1	CASRQGIRVKNTEAFF	TGTGCCAGTAGACAGGGGATTCGCGTCAAGAACACTGAAGCTTTCTTT
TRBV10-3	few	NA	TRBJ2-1	CAFRSQIYNEQFF	TGTGCCTTCCGAAGTCAGATCTACAATGAGCAGTTCTTC
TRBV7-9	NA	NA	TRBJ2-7	CASSPTAYEQYF	TGTGCCAGCAGCCCGACAGCTTACGAGCAGTACTTC
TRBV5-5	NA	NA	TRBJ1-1	CASSWLPHETEAFF	TGTGCCAGCAGCTGGCTCCCCCACGAAACTGAAGCTTTCTTT
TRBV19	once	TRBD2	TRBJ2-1	CASSTLAGAGNEQFF	TGTGCCAGTAGTACTCTAGCGGGAGCGGGCAATGAGCAGTTCTTC
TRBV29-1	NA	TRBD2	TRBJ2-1	CSVYSSGRSNEQFF	TGCAGCGTTTACTCTAGCGGGAGGAGTAATGAGCAGTTCTTC
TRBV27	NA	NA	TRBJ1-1	CASRILTANTEAFF	TGTGCCAGCAGGATCCTGACAGCGAACACTGAAGCTTTCTTT
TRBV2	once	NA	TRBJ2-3	CASSREADTQYF	TGTGCCAGCAGTCGTGAGGCAGATACGCAGTATTTT
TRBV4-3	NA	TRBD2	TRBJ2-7	CASSQGLAGNYEQYF	TGCGCCAGCAGCCAAGGACTAGCGGGAAACTACGAGCAGTACTTC
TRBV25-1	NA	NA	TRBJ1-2	CASSEEPPSAHGYTF	TGTGCCAGCAGTGAAGAGCCTCCCTCTGCCCATGGCTACACCTTC
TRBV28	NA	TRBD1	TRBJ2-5	CASRQNRGEQETQYF	TGTGCCAGCAGGCAAAACAGGGGGGAGCAAGAGACCCAGTACTTC
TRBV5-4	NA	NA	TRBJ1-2	CASSSGGSLYYGYTF	TGTGCCAGCAGCTCTGGGGGCAGCCTTTACTATGGCTACACCTTC
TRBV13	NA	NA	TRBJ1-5	CASSLGDGRGQPQHF	TGTGCCAGCAGCTTAGGCGACGGGCGGGGTCAACCCCAGCATTTT
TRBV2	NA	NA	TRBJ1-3	CASSEQGTSGNTIYF	TGTGCCAGCAGTGAACAGGGCACCTCTGGAAACACCATATATTTT
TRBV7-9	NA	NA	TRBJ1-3	CASSLLGSGNTIYF	TGTGCCAGCAGCTTATTAGGGAGTGGAAACACCATATATTTT
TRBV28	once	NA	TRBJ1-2	CASLAVNYGYTF	TGTGCCAGCTTAGCGGTTAACTATGGCTACACCTTC
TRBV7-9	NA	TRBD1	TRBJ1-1	CASSFQGQGTEAFF	TGTGCCAGCAGCTTCCAGGGACAGGGAACTGAAGCTTTCTTT
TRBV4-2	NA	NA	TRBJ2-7	CASSPRTRAEQYF	TGTGCCAGCAGCCCAAGGACAAGGGCCGAGCAGTACTTC
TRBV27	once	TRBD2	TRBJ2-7	CASSLTSGPYEQYF	TGTGCCAGCAGTTTGACTAGCGGACCCTACGAGCAGTACTTC
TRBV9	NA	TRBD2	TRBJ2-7	CASSVAGGGGSYEQYF	TGTGCCAGCAGCGTAGCGGGAGGGGGAGGCTCCTACGAGCAGTACTTC